The rows below give T cell receptor beta chains drawn from one sample of a study of cytomegalovirus exposure and HLA in healthy donors. Clones were sequenced by immunoSEQ multiplex PCR, and TCRdb holds only the in-frame ones, with some missing. This repertoire comprises fewer than 130,000 clones; its ten largest clones make up 0.55% to 0.6%. What was sequenced was PBMCs. The source is a man aged 50 to 59 in good health and CMV-seronegative. Both conserved end residues are part of each CDR3. Fields, in order: V gene, J gene, D gene, CDR3 DNA, CDR3 protein. D genes are given only for firm matches.

TRBV6-6	TRBJ1-3	-	TGTGCCAGCCAAAGTAGCTCTGGAAACACCATATATTTT	CASQSSSGNTIYF
TRBV2	TRBJ2-5	-	TGTGCCAGCAGGGCCCAGGAGTACGGGGAGGAGACCCAGTACTTC	CASRAQEYGEETQYF
TRBV14	TRBJ1-1	TRBD1	TGTGCCAGCAGCCAAGATATTGGGACAGTAGTGGCTTTCTTT	CASSQDIGTVVAFF
TRBV5-1	TRBJ1-2	-	TGCGCCAGCAACCGGGGACAAACTAACTATGGCTACACCTTC	CASNRGQTNYGYTF
TRBV5-1	TRBJ1-1	-	TGCGCCAGCAGCTCGGACTGGGAAGTCACTGAAGCTTTCTTT	CASSSDWEVTEAFF
TRBV19	TRBJ2-7	-	TGTGCCAGTAGTATAGTACAGGGATCCTACGAGCAGTACTTC	CASSIVQGSYEQYF
TRBV6-5	TRBJ2-1	-	TGTGCCAGCAGTTACGAGAGGACACTCAATGAGCAGTTCTTC	CASSYERTLNEQFF
TRBV15	TRBJ2-7	-	TGTGCCACCAGCAGTCGGTTTTTCCCCGAGCAGTACTTC	CATSSRFFPEQYF
TRBV7-2	TRBJ1-1	-	TGTGCCAGCAGCGGACAGAGGAACACTGAAGCTTTCTTT	CASSGQRNTEAFF
TRBV6-5	TRBJ1-1	TRBD1	TGTGCCAGCAGCCATAGACAGGGTGAAGCTTTCTTT	CASSHRQGEAFF
TRBV27	TRBJ1-2	TRBD1	TGTGCCAGCAGTTCCCCAGGGGGCTTTGGCTACACCTTC	CASSSPGGFGYTF
TRBV5-4	TRBJ2-1	-	TGTGCCAGCAGCTCCGTATTAACGGTGCGGGATGAGCAGTTCTTC	CASSSVLTVRDEQFF
TRBV7-2	TRBJ1-1	TRBD1	TGTGCCAGCAGGCGACAGGGCCACACTGAAGCTTTCTTT	CASRRQGHTEAFF
TRBV4-1	TRBJ2-7	-	TGCGCCAGCAGCCAAGCCCAGGCTGGCTACGAGCAGTACTTC	CASSQAQAGYEQYF
TRBV19	TRBJ1-5	TRBD1	TGTGCCAGCCAACAGGGGGGCAGCCAGCCCCAGCATTTT	CASQQGGSQPQHF
TRBV6-5	TRBJ1-5	-	TGTGCCAGCAGTTACGGGGGGAATAGCAATCAGCCCCAGCATTTT	CASSYGGNSNQPQHF
TRBV6-5	TRBJ2-7	TRBD2	TGTGCCAGCAGACGCGAGCGGGACTCCTACGAGCAGTACTTC	CASRRERDSYEQYF
TRBV4-2	TRBJ2-3	TRBD2	TGTGCCAGCAGCCGTGGGACTAGCGGGAGTGATACGCAGTATTTT	CASSRGTSGSDTQYF
TRBV19	TRBJ1-5	-	TGTGCCAGTAGGGGAGGTAATCAGCCCCAGCATTTT	CASRGGNQPQHF
TRBV29-1	TRBJ2-3	TRBD2	TGCAGCACCACTAGCGGGGGGGGCACAGATACGCAGTATTTT	CSTTSGGGTDTQYF
TRBV6-1	TRBJ1-3	-	TGTGCCAGCAAAGAGGATTACTCTGGAAACACCATATATTTT	CASKEDYSGNTIYF